These T cell receptor beta chains were read from a single sample in a study of blood T cell repertoires in COVID-19. The repertoire was sequenced with immunoSEQ multiplex PCR; TCRdb's copy has only in-frame clones and lacks some. There are approximately 68,000 clones in the sample; around 80% occur only once, and around 10% lies in the top ten. Material: peripheral blood. Receptor source: a woman aged 50 to 60 with acute or convalescent COVID-19. Both conserved end residues are part of each CDR3. Fields, in order: clone size, J gene, V gene, D gene, CDR3 length, CDR3 protein, CDR3 DNA. D genes are given only for firm matches. Only some rows state a clone size, as once, few, many or a class for expanded clones.

>NA|TRBJ2-2|TRBV9|NA|15
CASSAGMQNTGELFF
TGTGCCAGCAGCGCGGGGATGCAGAACACCGGGGAGCTGTTTTTT
>few|TRBJ2-5|TRBV5-1|NA|17
CASSLAGGPRVAETQYF
TGCGCCAGCAGCTTGGCCGGGGGACCCCGAGTAGCAGAGACCCAGTACTTC
>once|TRBJ1-1|TRBV7-3|NA|13
CASSFFGGAEAFF
TGTGCCAGCAGCTTTTTTGGAGGAGCTGAAGCTTTCTTT
>NA|TRBJ1-1|TRBV11-2|NA|13
CASSSASTLEAFF
TGTGCCAGCAGCTCCGCATCCACGCTAGAAGCTTTCTTT
>NA|TRBJ2-7|TRBV4-2|NA|14
CASSLSGLPYEQYF
TGTGCCAGCAGCCTCAGCGGGTTGCCTTACGAGCAGTACTTC
>NA|TRBJ1-5|TRBV6-6|TRBD1|14
CASSYQDRNQPQHF
TGTGCCAGCAGTTACCAGGACAGGAATCAGCCCCAGCATTTT
>NA|TRBJ2-5|TRBV6-5|NA|13
CASAPGWEETQYF
TGTGCCAGCGCGCCGGGGTGGGAAGAGACCCAGTACTTC
>NA|TRBJ1-6|TRBV27|NA|14
CASSQGSYNSPLHF
TGTGCCAGCAGTCAGGGGAGCTATAATTCACCCCTCCACTTT
>NA|TRBJ1-3|TRBV6-5|NA|16
CASSYAGTGAGNTIYF
TGTGCCAGCAGTTACGCGGGGACGGGCGCGGGGAACACCATATATTTT
>NA|TRBJ2-3|TRBV9|NA|15
CASSVTRLSTDTQYF
TGTGCCAGCAGCGTAACTAGACTCAGCACAGATACGCAGTATTTT
>NA|TRBJ2-5|TRBV5-1|NA|12
CASSLEGETQYF
TGCGCCAGCAGCTTGGAGGGGGAGACCCAGTACTTC
>NA|TRBJ2-1|TRBV2|NA|16
CASSEAPQGGDYEQFF
TGTGCCAGCAGTGAAGCGCCTCAGGGGGGTGACTACGAGCAGTTCTTC
>few|TRBJ2-1|TRBV18|TRBD2|16
CASSLGLAGESHEQFF
TGTGCCAGCTCACTTGGACTAGCGGGAGAGAGCCATGAGCAGTTCTTC
>few|TRBJ1-5|TRBV3-1/TRBV3-2|NA|13
CASSQEGDQPQHF
TGTGCCAGCAGCCAAGAAGGGGATCAGCCCCAGCATTTT
>NA|TRBJ2-1|TRBV19|NA|14
CASSTGAENNEQFF
TGTGCCAGTAGTACGGGAGCGGAAAACAATGAGCAGTTCTTC
>NA|TRBJ2-1|TRBV28|NA|15
CASPPVPGLYNEQFF
TGTGCCAGCCCTCCTGTCCCGGGACTCTACAATGAGCAGTTCTTC
>NA|TRBJ2-1|TRBV5-4|TRBD2|16
CASRTIAGGPYNEQFF
TGTGCCAGCAGGACTATAGCGGGGGGGCCCTACAATGAGCAGTTCTTC